This entry lists 32 T cell receptor beta chains sequenced from one sample in a study of cytomegalovirus exposure and HLA in healthy donors. The PCR contained 60 Vbeta and 13 Jbeta primers. Using immunoSEQ multiplex PCR, the repertoire was profiled, and TCRdb retains in-frame clones only, with some absent. Of some 99,000 clones listed, around 74% are singletons. The sequenced sample was PBMCs. Receptors were obtained from a male donor in good health and CMV-seronegative.

The chain recombines TRBV11-1 with TRBJ1-2, with 7 positions matching TRBD1. The J segment lost 4 bases and the V segment lost 5 bases, leaving 4 bases of the junction unmatched. CDR3 length: 13 amino acids. Germline V gives CDR1 SGHAT, CDR2 FQDESV (reference sequence). The CDR3: CASSPGQVYGYTF. CDR3 DNA: TGTGCCAGCAGCCCAGGACAGGTCTATGGCTACACCTTC.

The chain is built from TRBV30 and TRBJ2-7; 7 positions match TRBD1. The CDR3 extends over 19 amino acids. With V trimmed by 1 base and J by 4 bases, 22 bases remained unmatched. The germline V gene encodes CDR1 GTSNPN and CDR2 SVGIG (reference sequence). In DNA form, the CDR3 reads TGTGCCTGGAGTGCACCCTACCCTCCCCGACAGGGTAACTCGTACGAGCAGTACTTC. Amino acid sequence: CAWSAPYPPRQGNSYEQYF.

The genes are TRBV5-4 and TRBJ2-3, with TRBD2 matching over 14 bases. Germline V gene data show CDR1 as SGHNT and CDR2 as YYREEE (reference sequence). V shed 4 bases, J shed 4 bases, and the junction held 5 bases outside the gene matches. The CDR3 covers 16 residues. This CDR3 reads CASSGRLAGGADTQYF. The DNA for the CDR3 is TGTGCCAGCAGCGGAAGACTAGCGGGAGGGGCAGATACGCAGTATTTT.

This clone appeared a few times. This chain links TRBV9 with TRBJ2-2; no firm D call. Per germline, CDR1 SGDLS and CDR2 YYNGEE. The CDR3 runs 14 residues. V shed 4 bases and J shed 8 bases, with 15 bases lying between them. The CDR3 region is CASSSRLVIGELFF. DNA for the CDR3: TGTGCCAGCAGCTCCCGGCTAGTTATAGGGGAGCTGTTTTTT.

The chain carries TRBV29-1 and TRBJ2-7, with 7 bases identical to TRBD1. V was clipped by 6 bases and J by 8 bases; unmatched bases: 7. Germline lookup yields CDR1 SQVTM and CDR2 ANQGSEA. This CDR3 region has 11 residues. CDR3 region: CSVSTGFQQYF. CDR3 bases: TGCAGCGTCTCGACAGGGTTCCAGCAGTACTTC.

The rearrangement links TRBV28 to TRBJ1-1; possibly TRBD1 for D (5 bases). The germline V and J ends were trimmed by 2 bases and 3 bases, with 13 bases remaining between them. The CDR3 spans 15 residues. The germline V gene has CDR1 MDHEN and CDR2 SYDVKM. This chain's CDR3 is CASSLGSGGDTEAFF. In DNA form, the CDR3 reads TGTGCCAGCAGTTTAGGGTCAGGAGGGGACACTGAAGCTTTCTTT.

This clone was seen only a few times. This chain connects TRBV6-4 to TRBJ2-3; TRBD1 aligns across 10 bases. V was clipped by 4 bases and J by 2 bases; unmatched bases: 3. CDR1 MRHNA and CDR2 SNTAGT come from the germline V gene. The CDR3 contains 15 residues. In DNA, the CDR3 is TGTGCCAGCAGTGCCGGGACAGGGGCCACAGATACGCAGTATTTT. Translated: CASSAGTGATDTQYF.

This clone was seen only a few times. V and J are TRBV4-3 and TRBJ2-5; TRBD2 might be the D (8 bases). The CDR3 totals 17 residues. Germline V lookup: CDR1 LGHNA, CDR2 YSLEER. The V end lost 0 bases, the J end lost 1 base, and 15 bases lay between the germline ends. For the CDR3, the DNA is TGCGCCAGCAGCCAAGACAGAGCGGGGGACAGCCAAGAGACCCAGTACTTC. It is translated as CASSQDRAGDSQETQYF.

This clone was seen only a few times. The V gene is TRBV5-5, the J gene TRBJ2-5; a possible D gene is TRBD1 (6 bases). The CDR3 length is 12 residues. CDR1 SGHKS and CDR2 YYEKEE come from the germline V gene (reference sequence). V was pared by 5 bases and J by 3 bases, with 8 bases between. The chain's CDR3 is CASSRQEETQYF. CDR3 DNA: TGTGCCAGCAGTAGACAGGAAGAGACCCAGTACTTC.

This chain connects TRBV5-1 to TRBJ1-1; the D is unclear. V lost 2 bases to trimming and J lost 1 base, with 6 bases between them. CDR1 SGHRS and CDR2 YFSETQ come from the germline V gene. This CDR3 is built from 13 residues. The CDR3 nucleotides read TGCGCCAGCAGCTTACATGGGAACACTGAAGCTTTCTTT. It codes for CASSLHGNTEAFF.

The J gene is TRBJ2-7, the V gene TRBV7-9; 8 positions agree with TRBD1. Germline V gene sequence: CDR1 SEHNR, CDR2 FQNEAQ (reference sequence). The CDR3 spans 16 residues. V shed 4 bases, J shed 0 bases, and the junction held 8 bases outside the gene matches. DNA of the CDR3: TGTGCCAGCAGCTCAGACAGGGGCCCTAGCTCCTACGAGCAGTACTTC. Its translation: CASSSDRGPSSYEQYF.

This clone was recorded only once. The J gene is TRBJ1-2, the V gene TRBV4-1; D may be TRBD1 (6 bases). In germline, CDR1 is MGHRA, CDR2 YSYEKL. With 0 bases removed from V and 4 bases from J, the gap between germline ends came to 12 bases. The CDR3 is made up of 15 amino acids. In nucleotides, the CDR3 is TGCGCCAGCAGCCAAGACAGGGGCAAAGCCTATGGCTACACCTTC. It translates to CASSQDRGKAYGYTF.

The chain couples TRBV28 to TRBJ2-5, with 11 bases lining up with TRBD2. This CDR3 region has 18 residues. V was pared by 5 bases and J by 1 base, with 12 bases of the junction left unmatched. Germline loops: CDR1 MDHEN, CDR2 SYDVKM. CDR3 sequence: CASSPRVAGGGLQETQYF. CDR3 in DNA: TGTGCCAGCAGTCCTAGGGTAGCGGGAGGGGGCCTCCAAGAGACCCAGTACTTC.

The chain employs TRBV7-3 and TRBJ2-6; perhaps TRBD2 as D (5 bases). V was cut by 3 bases and J by 4 bases, with 13 bases left in between. Germline V gene lookup returns CDR1 SGHTA and CDR2 FQGTGA. This CDR3 spans 16 amino acids. CDR3 protein: CASSFDLSGGANVLTF. As DNA, the CDR3 is TGTGCCAGCAGCTTCGACCTTTCGGGAGGGGCCAACGTCCTGACTTTC. The full variable domain, rest sourced from reference TRBV7-3 and TRBJ2-6, is GAGVSQTPSNKVTEKGKYVELRCDPISGHTALYWYRQSLGQGPEFLIYFQGTGAADDSGLPNDRFFAVRPEGSVSTLKIQRTERGDSAVYLCASSFDLSGGANVLTFGAGSRLTVL.

The V gene is TRBV7-6, the J gene TRBJ2-5; 7 nucleotides match TRBD2. V dropped 3 bases and J dropped 2; count of bases not matched to a gene: 6. CDR3 length equals 15 residues. Germline V gives CDR1 SGHVS, CDR2 FNYEAQ. The CDR3 loop reads CASSLGGNRQETQYF. The CDR3 DNA reads TGTGCCAGCAGCTTGGGGGGGAATCGTCAAGAGACCCAGTACTTC.

There are a few counts of this clone. The V call is TRBV9, the J call TRBJ1-1; TRBD1 might be the D (5 bases). V dropped 7 bases and J dropped 1 base, with 14 bases sitting between them. The CDR3 totals 14 residues. CDR1 is SGDLS and CDR2 is YYNGEE in the germline V gene. CDR3: CASRQAGENTEAFF. CDR3 sequence (DNA): TGTGCCAGCCGCCAGGCGGGGGAGAACACTGAAGCTTTCTTT.

The V gene is TRBV6-4, the J gene TRBJ2-2; 8 nucleotides match TRBD1. Germline trimming cut 3 bases from V and 3 bases from J; bases unmatched to any gene: 3. Germline CDR1 reads MRHNA; CDR2 reads SNTAGT. The CDR3 covers 15 residues. CDR3 sequence (DNA): TGTGCCAGCAGTGAGGGACAGGAACACACCGGGGAGCTGTTTTTT. Translation: CASSEGQEHTGELFF.

This chain connects TRBV9 to TRBJ2-5, with 7 bases that match TRBD2. Trimming removed 4 bases from V and 7 bases from J; junction bases left unmatched: 13. Germline assignment: CDR1 SGDLS and CDR2 YYNGEE. This CDR3 comprises 15 residues. CDR3 nucleotides: TGTGCCAGCAGCACCCGGGACTATGGAGCGAGGACCCAGTACTTC. Translation: CASSTRDYGARTQYF.

The chain combines TRBV15 with TRBJ2-1, with TRBD1 identical over 7 bases. Germline lookup yields CDR1 LNHNV and CDR2 YYDKDF (reference sequence). The junction had 5 bases not matched to a gene; V was cut back by 5 bases and J by 7 bases. The CDR3 extends over 13 amino acids. CDR3 DNA: TGTGCCACCAGCCGGGACAGACGTAATGAGCAGTTCTTC. It codes for CATSRDRRNEQFF.

The rearrangement uses TRBV5-6 and TRBJ2-1; D possibly corresponds to TRBD2 (5 bases). Germline assignment: CDR1 SGHDT and CDR2 YYEEEE. V was trimmed by 3 bases and J by 4 bases, leaving 14 bases between them. This CDR3 comprises 15 residues. The CDR3 sequence is CASSSLGNIYNEQFF. CDR3 DNA: TGTGCCAGCAGCTCACTAGGGAACATATACAATGAGCAGTTCTTC.

The V gene is TRBV5-4, the J gene TRBJ2-5, with no clear D. CDR3 length equals 13 residues. Trimming cost V 1 base and J 2 bases, with 6 bases left between them. CDR1 SGHNT and CDR2 YYREEE come from the germline V gene (reference sequence). The CDR3 spells CASSLTDQETQYF. CDR3 bases: TGTGCCAGCAGCTTGACAGATCAAGAGACCCAGTACTTC.

J is TRBJ1-4 and V is TRBV9; perhaps TRBD1 as D (6 bases). V lost 3 bases to trimming and J lost 8 bases, with 20 bases between them. The CDR3 covers 16 residues. In germline, CDR1 is SGDLS, CDR2 YYNGEE. The DNA of the CDR3 is TGTGCCAGCAGCGCGGGGGGCCACAGGGTTCAGGAAAAACTGTTTTTT. It translates to CASSAGGHRVQEKLFF. Based on the CDR3 plus reference TRBV9 and TRBJ1-4, the full variable domain is DSGVTQTPKHLITATGQRVTLRCSPRSGDLSVYWYQQSLDQGLQFLIQYYNGEERAKGNILERFSAQQFPDLHSELNLSSLELGDSALYFCASSAGGHRVQEKLFFGSGTQLSVL.

J is TRBJ2-7 and V is TRBV5-4, with D possibly matching TRBD2 (7 bases). The CDR3 extends over 16 amino acids. Germline values: CDR1 SGHNT, CDR2 YYREEE (reference sequence). V lost 1 base, J lost 1 base, and 15 bases lay in between. The CDR3 reads CASSLRGGTKSYEQYF. The CDR3, as DNA: TGTGCCAGCAGCTTGAGGGGGGGAACTAAATCCTACGAGCAGTACTTC.

The V gene is TRBV4-1, the J gene TRBJ2-3; 8 bases are a match to TRBD1. V lost 7 bases to trimming and J lost 5 bases; unmatched junction nucleotides: 8. This CDR3 contains 14 residues. CDR1 is MGHRA and CDR2 is YSYEKL in the germline V gene. The CDR3 DNA follows: TGCGCCAGCAAAGACAGGGGAGTGGGAGATACGCAGTATTTT. It translates to CASKDRGVGDTQYF.

The rearrangement joins TRBV5-4 to TRBJ2-1, with TRBD1 identical over 7 bases. CDR1 SGHNT and CDR2 YYREEE come from the germline V gene (reference sequence). Trimming took 2 bases from V and 4 from J; bases not matched to a gene: 6. The CDR3 is 15 amino acids. CDR3 region: CASSFGQETYNEQFF. Here the CDR3 DNA reads TGTGCCAGCAGCTTCGGACAGGAGACATACAATGAGCAGTTCTTC.

With regard to this clone: Other DNA sequences in this specimen translate into the identical CDR3. This chain uses TRBV27 with TRBJ1-5, with 7 bases identical to TRBD1. Germline trimming cut 6 bases from V and 1 base from J; bases unmatched to any gene: 3. CDR3 size: 14 residues. Looked up from germline, CDR1 is MNHEY and CDR2 is SMNVEV (reference sequence). The CDR3 reads CASSSTGSNQPQHF. The CDR3 DNA reads TGTGCCAGCAGCTCGACAGGGAGCAATCAGCCCCAGCATTTT.

This clone has just a few counts. This chain joins TRBV6-5 and TRBJ2-7; D may be TRBD1 (5 bases). This CDR3 comprises 11 residues. CDR1 MNHEY and CDR2 SVGAGI come from the germline V gene. V dropped 8 bases and J dropped 6 bases, with 11 bases sitting between them. The CDR3 DNA sequence: TGTGCCAGCGGGTCTAGGGGCGAGCAGTACTTC. Protein sequence: CASGSRGEQYF.

The CDR3 spells CAWTWGPGIEAFF. CDR3 coding DNA: TGTGCCTGGACCTGGGGGCCTGGGATTGAGGCTTTCTTT. This sequence joins TRBV30 and TRBJ1-1, with a tentative D call TRBD1 (6 bases). Trimming left V 4 bases short and J 11 bases short, with 20 bases between. Germline CDR1 GTSNPN, CDR2 SVGIG (reference sequence). This CDR3 spans 13 amino acids.

J is TRBJ2-5 and V is TRBV28; the match to TRBD2 covers 8 bases. CDR1 MDHEN and CDR2 SYDVKM come from the germline V gene. V was pared by 3 bases and J by 5 bases, with 5 bases of the junction left unmatched. The CDR3 consists of 14 residues. CDR3 region: CASSFRGGWETQYF. The CDR3, as DNA: TGTGCCAGCAGTTTCCGGGGGGGCTGGGAGACCCAGTACTTC.

There are a few counts of this clone. The chain links TRBV7-6 to TRBJ2-3, with TRBD2 matching over 10 bases. The CDR3 totals 16 residues. CDR1 is SGHVS and CDR2 is FNYEAQ in the germline V gene. Trimming removed 2 bases from V and 1 base from J; junction bases left unmatched: 3. For the CDR3, the DNA is TGTGCCAGCAGCTTACTACTAGCGGGACGCACAGATACGCAGTATTTT. It translates to CASSLLLAGRTDTQYF.

This chain connects TRBV25-1 to TRBJ1-1; 10 nucleotides align to TRBD1. Looked up from germline, CDR1 is MGHDK and CDR2 is SYGVNS. V shed 6 bases and J 5 bases; nucleotides not matched to a gene: 9. There are 15 residues in the CDR3. The CDR3 here is CASRQTGGRWTEAFF. CDR3 in DNA: TGTGCCAGCAGACAGACAGGGGGCAGGTGGACTGAAGCTTTCTTT.

This clone occurred a few times. The V and J genes are TRBV4-2 and TRBJ2-1; maybe TRBD2 (5 bases). This CDR3 is built from 18 residues. Per the germline V gene, CDR1 is LGHNA and CDR2 is YNFKEQ. The germline V and J ends were trimmed by 0 bases and 0 bases, with 15 bases remaining between them. The CDR3 region is CASSQDPGSANSYNEQFF. Written as DNA, the CDR3 is TGTGCCAGCAGCCAAGACCCGGGAAGCGCTAACTCCTACAATGAGCAGTTCTTC.